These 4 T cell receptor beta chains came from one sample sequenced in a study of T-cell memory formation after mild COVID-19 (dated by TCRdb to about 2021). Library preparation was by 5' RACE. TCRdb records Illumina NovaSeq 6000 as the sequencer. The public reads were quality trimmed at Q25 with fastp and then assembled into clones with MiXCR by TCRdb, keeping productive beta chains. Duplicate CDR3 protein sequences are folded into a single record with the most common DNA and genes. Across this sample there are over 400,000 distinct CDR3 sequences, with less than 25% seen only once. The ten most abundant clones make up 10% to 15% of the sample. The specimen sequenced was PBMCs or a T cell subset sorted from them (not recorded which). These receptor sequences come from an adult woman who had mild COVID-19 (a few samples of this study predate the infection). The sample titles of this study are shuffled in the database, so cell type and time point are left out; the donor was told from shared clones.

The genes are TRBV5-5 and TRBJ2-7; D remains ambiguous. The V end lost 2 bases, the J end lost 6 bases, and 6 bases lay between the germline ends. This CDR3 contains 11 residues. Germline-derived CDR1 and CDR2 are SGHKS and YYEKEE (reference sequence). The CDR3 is CASSFVGEQYF. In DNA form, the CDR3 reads TGTGCCAGCAGCTTTGTGGGCGAGCAGTACTTC. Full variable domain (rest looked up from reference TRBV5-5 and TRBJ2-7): DAGVTQSPTHLIKTRGQQVTLRCSPISGHKSVSWYQQVLGQGPQFIFQYYEKEERGRGNFPDRFSARQFPNYSSELNVNALLLGDSALYLCASSFVGEQYFGPGTRLTVT.

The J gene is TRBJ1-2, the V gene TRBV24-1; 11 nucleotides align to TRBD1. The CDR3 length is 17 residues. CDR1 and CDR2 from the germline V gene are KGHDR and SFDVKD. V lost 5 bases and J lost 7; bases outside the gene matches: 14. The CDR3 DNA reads TGTGCCACCAGTGCGGAGGACAGGGGGCAAGGTGAGCGTGGCTACACCTTC. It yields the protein CATSAEDRGQGERGYTF.

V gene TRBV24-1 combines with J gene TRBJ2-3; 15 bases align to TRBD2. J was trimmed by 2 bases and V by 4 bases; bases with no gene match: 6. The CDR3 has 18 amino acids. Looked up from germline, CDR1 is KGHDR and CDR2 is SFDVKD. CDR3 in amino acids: CATSETGTSGRFTDTQYF. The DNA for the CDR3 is TGTGCCACCAGTGAGACCGGGACTAGCGGGAGGTTCACAGATACGCAGTATTTT.

CDR3 nucleotides: TGCGCCAGCAGCCAAGGGTGGGTCGGCACTGAAGCTTTCTTT. Translated, it gives CASSQGWVGTEAFF. The genes are TRBV4-3 and TRBJ1-1; D gene unclear. Trimming removed 1 base from V and 4 bases from J, with 10 bases in between. This CDR3 spans 14 amino acids. The germline V gene has CDR1 LGHNA and CDR2 YSLEER.